This T cell receptor beta chain was obtained from a study of T cell changes during pregnancy in multiple sclerosis. Produced via immunoSEQ multiplex PCR; TCRdb's table is partial and in-frame only. Among 40,000 to 45,000 clones listed, almost 95% were seen once. V was trimmed by 0 bases and J by 10 bases, leaving 21 bases between them. CDR1 and CDR2 from the germline V gene are ENHRY and SYGVKD. There are 16 residues in the CDR3. The sample taken for sequencing was peripheral blood. The rearrangement uses TRBV10-3 and TRBJ1-1; D might be TRBD1 (6 bases). The clonotype originates from a female donor with multiple sclerosis, enrolled in a pregnancy study. The CDR3 nucleotides are TGTGCCATCAGTGAGTCTAATGGCAGGGGCGCACTCGGAGCTTTCTTT. Protein sequence: CAISESNGRGALGAFF.